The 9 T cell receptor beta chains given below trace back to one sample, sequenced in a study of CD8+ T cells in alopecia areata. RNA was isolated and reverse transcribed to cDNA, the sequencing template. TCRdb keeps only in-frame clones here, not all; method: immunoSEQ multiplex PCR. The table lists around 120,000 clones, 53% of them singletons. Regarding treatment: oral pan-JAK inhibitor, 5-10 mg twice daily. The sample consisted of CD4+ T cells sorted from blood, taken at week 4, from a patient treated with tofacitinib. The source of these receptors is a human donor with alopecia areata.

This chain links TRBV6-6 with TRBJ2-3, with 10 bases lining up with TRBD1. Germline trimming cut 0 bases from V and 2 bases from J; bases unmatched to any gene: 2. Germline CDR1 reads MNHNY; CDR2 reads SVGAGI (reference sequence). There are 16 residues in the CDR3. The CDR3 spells CASSYSGQGPTDTQYF. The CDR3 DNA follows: TGTGCCAGCAGTTACTCGGGACAGGGGCCCACAGATACGCAGTATTTT.

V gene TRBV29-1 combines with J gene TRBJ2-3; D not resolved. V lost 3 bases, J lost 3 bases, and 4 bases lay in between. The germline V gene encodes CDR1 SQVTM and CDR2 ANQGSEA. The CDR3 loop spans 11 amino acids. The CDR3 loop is CSVDETDTQYF. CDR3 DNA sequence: TGCAGCGTTGATGAAACAGATACGCAGTATTTT.

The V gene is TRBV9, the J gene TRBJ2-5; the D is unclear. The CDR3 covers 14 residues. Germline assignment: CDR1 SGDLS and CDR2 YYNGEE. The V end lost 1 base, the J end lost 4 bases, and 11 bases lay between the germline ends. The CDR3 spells CASSVSPKGETQYF. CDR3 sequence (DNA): TGTGCCAGCAGCGTATCCCCAAAAGGAGAGACCCAGTACTTC.

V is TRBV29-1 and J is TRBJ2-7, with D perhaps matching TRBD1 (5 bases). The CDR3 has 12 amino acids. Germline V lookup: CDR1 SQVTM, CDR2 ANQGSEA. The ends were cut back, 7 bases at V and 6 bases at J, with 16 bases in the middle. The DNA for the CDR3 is TGCAGCGGACGAACAGGCGGCGCCGAGCAGTACTTC. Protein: CSGRTGGAEQYF.

CDR3: CASSVPHFPQTSTDTQYF. CDR3 bases: TGTGCCAGCAGCGTCCCTCACTTTCCCCAGACTAGCACAGATACGCAGTATTTT. This rearrangement joins TRBV9 to TRBJ2-3; D is undetermined. The V gene's germline CDR1 is SGDLS and CDR2 YYNGEE. The CDR3 extends over 18 amino acids. V lost 2 bases and J lost 0, with 19 bases in between. The full variable domain, completed using reference TRBV9 and TRBJ2-3, is DSGVTQTPKHLITATGQRVTLRCSPRSGDLSVYWYQQSLDQGLQFLIQYYNGEERAKGNILERFSAQQFPDLHSELNLSSLELGDSALYFCASSVPHFPQTSTDTQYFGPGTRLTVL.

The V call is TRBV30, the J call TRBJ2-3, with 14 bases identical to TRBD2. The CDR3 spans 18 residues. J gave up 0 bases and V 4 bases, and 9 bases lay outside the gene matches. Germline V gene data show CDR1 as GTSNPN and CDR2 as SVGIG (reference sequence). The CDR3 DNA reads TGTGCCTGGACCACCGGGACTAGCGGGGGCATGAGCACAGATACGCAGTATTTT. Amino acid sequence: CAWTTGTSGGMSTDTQYF.

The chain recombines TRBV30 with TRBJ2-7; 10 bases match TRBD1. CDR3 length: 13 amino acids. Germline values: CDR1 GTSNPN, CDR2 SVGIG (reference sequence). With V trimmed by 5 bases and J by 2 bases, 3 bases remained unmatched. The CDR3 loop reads CAWRGTGAYEQYF. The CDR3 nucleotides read TGTGCCTGGCGCGGGACAGGGGCCTACGAGCAGTACTTC.

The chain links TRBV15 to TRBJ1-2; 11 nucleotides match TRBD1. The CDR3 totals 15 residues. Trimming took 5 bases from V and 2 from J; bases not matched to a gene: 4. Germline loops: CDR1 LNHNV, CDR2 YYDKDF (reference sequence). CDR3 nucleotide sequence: TGTGCCACCAGCCGGGACAGGGGGTCCAACTATGGCTACACCTTC. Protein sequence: CATSRDRGSNYGYTF.

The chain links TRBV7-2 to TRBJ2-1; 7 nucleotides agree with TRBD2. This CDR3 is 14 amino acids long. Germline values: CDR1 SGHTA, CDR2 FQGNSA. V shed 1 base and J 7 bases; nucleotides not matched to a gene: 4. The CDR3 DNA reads TGTGCCAGCAGCTTAGATCAGGGAGGGAATGAGCAGTTCTTC. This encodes CASSLDQGGNEQFF.